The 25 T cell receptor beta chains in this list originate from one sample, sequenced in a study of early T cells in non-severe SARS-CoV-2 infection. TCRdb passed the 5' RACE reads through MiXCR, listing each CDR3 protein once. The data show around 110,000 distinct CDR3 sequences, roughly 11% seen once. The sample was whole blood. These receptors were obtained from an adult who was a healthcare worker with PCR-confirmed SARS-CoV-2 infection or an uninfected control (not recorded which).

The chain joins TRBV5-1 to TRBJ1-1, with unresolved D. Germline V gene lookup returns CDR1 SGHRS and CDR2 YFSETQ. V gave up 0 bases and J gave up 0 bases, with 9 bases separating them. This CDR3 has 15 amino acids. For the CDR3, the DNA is TGCGCCAGCAGCTTGGCCGGACGGGTGAACACTGAAGCTTTCTTT. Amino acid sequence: CASSLAGRVNTEAFF. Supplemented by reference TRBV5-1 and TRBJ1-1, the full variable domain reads KAGVTQTPRYLIKTRGQQVTLSCSPISGHRSVSWYQQTPGQGLQFLFEYFSETQRNKGNFPGRFSGRQFSNSRSEMNVSTLELGDSALYLCASSLAGRVNTEAFFGQGTRLTVV.

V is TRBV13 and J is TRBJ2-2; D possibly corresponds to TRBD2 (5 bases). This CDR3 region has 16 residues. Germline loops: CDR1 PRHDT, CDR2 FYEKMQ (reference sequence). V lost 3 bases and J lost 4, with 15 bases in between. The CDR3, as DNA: TGTGCCAGCAGCTTCCTCCTCGGAGGAGTCACCGGGGAGCTGTTTTTT. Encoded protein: CASSFLLGGVTGELFF.

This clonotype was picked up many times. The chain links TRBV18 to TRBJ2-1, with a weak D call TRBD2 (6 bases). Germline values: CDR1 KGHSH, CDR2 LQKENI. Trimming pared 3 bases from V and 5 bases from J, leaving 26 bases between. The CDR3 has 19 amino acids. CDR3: CASSPKSQIAELKDNEQFF. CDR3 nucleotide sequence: TGTGCCAGCTCACCCAAATCTCAAATAGCGGAATTGAAGGACAATGAGCAGTTCTTC.

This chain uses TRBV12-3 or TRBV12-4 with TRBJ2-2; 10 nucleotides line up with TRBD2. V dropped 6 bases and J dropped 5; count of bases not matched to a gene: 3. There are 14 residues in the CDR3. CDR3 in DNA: TGTGCCAGCAGCAGAGCGGGAGGGACCGGGGAGCTGTTTTTT. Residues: CASSRAGGTGELFF.

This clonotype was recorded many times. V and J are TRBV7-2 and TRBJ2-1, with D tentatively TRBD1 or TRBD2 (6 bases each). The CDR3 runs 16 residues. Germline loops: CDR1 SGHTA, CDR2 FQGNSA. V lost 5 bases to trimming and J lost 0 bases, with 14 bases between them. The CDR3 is CASSPRGGHSYNEQFF. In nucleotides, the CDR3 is TGTGCCAGCAGCCCCCGTGGGGGGCACTCCTACAATGAGCAGTTCTTC.

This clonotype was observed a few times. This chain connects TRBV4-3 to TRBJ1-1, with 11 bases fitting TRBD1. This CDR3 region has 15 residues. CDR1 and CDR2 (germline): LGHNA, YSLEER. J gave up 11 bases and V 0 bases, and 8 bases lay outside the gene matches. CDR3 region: CASSQDLDRGLEAFF. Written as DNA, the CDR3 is TGCGCCAGCAGCCAAGATCTGGACAGGGGGCTGGAGGCTTTCTTT.

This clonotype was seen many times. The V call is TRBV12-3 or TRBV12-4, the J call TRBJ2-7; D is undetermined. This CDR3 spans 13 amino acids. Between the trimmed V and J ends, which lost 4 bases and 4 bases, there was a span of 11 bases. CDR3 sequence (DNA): TGTGCCAGCAGTTCCCAGATAGGGTACGAGCAGTACTTC. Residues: CASSSQIGYEQYF.

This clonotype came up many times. As DNA, the CDR3 is TGCAGCGTTGGGGGTGGGGCAGATACGCAGTATTTT. It translates to CSVGGGADTQYF. This rearrangement joins TRBV29-1 to TRBJ2-3; D unresolved. This CDR3 has 12 amino acids. Germline-derived CDR1 and CDR2 are SQVTM and ANQGSEA. The V gene lost 4 bases and the J gene lost 4 bases, with 9 bases spanning the gap.

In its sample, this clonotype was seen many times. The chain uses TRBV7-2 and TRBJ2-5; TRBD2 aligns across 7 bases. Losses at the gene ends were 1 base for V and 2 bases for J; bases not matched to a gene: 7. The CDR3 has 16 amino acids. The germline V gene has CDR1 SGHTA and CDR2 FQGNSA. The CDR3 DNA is TGTGCCAGCAGCTTAGATAGTCAGCGGGGTCAAGAGACCCAGTACTTC. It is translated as CASSLDSQRGQETQYF.

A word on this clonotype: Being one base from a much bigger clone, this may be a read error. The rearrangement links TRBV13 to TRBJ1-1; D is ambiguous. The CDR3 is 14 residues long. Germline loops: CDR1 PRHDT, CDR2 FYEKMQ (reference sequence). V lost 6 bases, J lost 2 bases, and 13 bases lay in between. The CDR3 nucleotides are TGTGCCAGCAGACCTTTCCAGGAAAACACTGAAGCTTTCTTT. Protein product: CASRPFQENTEAFF.

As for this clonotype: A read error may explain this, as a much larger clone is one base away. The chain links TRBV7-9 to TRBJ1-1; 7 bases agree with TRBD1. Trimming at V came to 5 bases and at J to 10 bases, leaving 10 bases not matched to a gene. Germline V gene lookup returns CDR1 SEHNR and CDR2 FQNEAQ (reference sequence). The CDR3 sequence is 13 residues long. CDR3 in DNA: TGTGCCAGCAGCGAGACAGGGCCAGGGGCAGCTTTCTTT. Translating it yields CASSETGPGAAFF.

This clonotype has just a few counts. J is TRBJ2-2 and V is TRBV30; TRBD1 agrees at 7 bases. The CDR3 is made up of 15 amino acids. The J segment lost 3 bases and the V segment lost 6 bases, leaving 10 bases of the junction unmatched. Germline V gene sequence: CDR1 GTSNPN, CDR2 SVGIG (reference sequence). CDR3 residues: CACIPGQLHTGELFF. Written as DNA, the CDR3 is TGTGCCTGCATTCCGGGACAGCTTCACACCGGGGAGCTGTTTTTT.

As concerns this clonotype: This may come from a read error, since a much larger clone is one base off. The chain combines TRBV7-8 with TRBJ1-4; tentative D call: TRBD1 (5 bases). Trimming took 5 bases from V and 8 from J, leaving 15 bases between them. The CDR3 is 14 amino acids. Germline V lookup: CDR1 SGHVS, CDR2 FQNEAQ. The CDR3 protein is CASSPHGRDEKLFF. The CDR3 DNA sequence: TGTGCCAGCAGCCCGCACGGACGGGACGAAAAACTGTTTTTT.

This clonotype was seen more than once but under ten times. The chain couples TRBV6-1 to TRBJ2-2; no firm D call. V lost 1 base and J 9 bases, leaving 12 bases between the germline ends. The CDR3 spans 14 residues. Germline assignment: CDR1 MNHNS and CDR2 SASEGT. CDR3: CASSEEPTARELFF. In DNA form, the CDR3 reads TGTGCCAGCAGTGAAGAACCCACCGCCCGGGAGCTGTTTTTT.

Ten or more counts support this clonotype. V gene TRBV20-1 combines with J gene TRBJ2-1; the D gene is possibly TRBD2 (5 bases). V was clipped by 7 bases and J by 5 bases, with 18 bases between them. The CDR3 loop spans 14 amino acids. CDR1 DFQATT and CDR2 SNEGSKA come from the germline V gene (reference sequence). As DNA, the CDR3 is TGCAGTGTGGGGAGTAGACTACCAGACAATGAGCAGTTCTTC. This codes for CSVGSRLPDNEQFF.

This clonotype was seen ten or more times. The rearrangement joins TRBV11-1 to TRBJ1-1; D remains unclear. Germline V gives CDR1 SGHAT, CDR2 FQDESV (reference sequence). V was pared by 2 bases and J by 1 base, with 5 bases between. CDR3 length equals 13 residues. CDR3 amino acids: CASSLFGNTEAFF. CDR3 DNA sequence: TGTGCCAGCAGCTTATTCGGGAACACTGAAGCTTTCTTT.

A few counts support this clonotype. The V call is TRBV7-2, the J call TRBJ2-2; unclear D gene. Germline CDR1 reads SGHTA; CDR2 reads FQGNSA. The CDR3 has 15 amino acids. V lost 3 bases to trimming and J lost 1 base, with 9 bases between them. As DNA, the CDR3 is TGTGCCAGCAGCTTTTCACGGATGAACACCGGGGAGCTGTTTTTT. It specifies CASSFSRMNTGELFF.

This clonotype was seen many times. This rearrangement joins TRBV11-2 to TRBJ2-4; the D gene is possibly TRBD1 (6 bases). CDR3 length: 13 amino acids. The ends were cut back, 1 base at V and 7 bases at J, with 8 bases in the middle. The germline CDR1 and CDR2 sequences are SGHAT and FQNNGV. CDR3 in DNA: TGTGCCAGCAGCTTAGCTCAGGGGAACATTCAGTACTTC. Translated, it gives CASSLAQGNIQYF.

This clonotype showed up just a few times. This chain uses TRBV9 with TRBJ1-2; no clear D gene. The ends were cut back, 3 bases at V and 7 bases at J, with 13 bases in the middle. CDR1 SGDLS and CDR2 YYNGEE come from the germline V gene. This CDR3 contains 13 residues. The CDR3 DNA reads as TGTGCCAGCAGCGGACACCGAGAAGGTGGCTACACCTTC. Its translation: CASSGHREGGYTF.

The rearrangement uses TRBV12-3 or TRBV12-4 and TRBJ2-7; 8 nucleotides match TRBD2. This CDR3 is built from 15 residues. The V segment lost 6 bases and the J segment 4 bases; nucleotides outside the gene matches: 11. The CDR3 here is CASSRPKAGVYEQYF. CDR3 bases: TGTGCCAGCAGCCGCCCAAAAGCGGGAGTATACGAGCAGTACTTC.

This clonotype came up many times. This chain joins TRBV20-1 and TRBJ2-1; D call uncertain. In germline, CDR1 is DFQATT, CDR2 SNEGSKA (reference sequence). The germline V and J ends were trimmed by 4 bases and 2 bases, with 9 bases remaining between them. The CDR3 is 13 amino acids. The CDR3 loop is CSAIGRAYNEQFF. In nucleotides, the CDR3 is TGCAGTGCTATCGGACGCGCCTACAATGAGCAGTTCTTC.

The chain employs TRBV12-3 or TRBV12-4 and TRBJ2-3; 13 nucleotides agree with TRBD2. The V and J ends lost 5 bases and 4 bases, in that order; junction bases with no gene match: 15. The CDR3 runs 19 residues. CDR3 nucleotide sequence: TGTGCCAGCAGTCACCGACTAGCGGGAGGCTCTAAAGAATCAGATACGCAGTATTTT. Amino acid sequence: CASSHRLAGGSKESDTQYF.

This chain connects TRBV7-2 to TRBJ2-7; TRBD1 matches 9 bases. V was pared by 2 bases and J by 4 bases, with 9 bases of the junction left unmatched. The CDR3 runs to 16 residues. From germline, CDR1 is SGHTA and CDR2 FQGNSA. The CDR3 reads CASSLSKGQGLYEQYF. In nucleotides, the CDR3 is TGTGCCAGCAGCTTATCGAAGGGACAGGGACTTTACGAGCAGTACTTC.

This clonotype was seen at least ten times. The CDR3 reads CASSFGFGNTIYF. For the CDR3, the DNA is TGTGCCAGCAGTTTTGGATTCGGAAACACCATATATTTT. The J gene is TRBJ1-3, the V gene TRBV27; D remains ambiguous. The CDR3 has 13 amino acids. Germline V lookup: CDR1 MNHEY, CDR2 SMNVEV (reference sequence). V lost 3 bases to trimming and J lost 4 bases, with 7 bases between them.

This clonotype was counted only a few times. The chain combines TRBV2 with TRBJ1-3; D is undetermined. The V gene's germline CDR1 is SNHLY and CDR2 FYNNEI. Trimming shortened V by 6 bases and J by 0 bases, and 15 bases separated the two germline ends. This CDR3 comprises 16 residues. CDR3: CASRPPTSYSGNTIYF. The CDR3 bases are TGTGCCAGCAGACCCCCGACCTCTTACTCTGGAAACACCATATATTTT. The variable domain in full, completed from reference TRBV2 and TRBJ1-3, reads EPEVTQTPSHQVTQMGQEVILRCVPISNHLYFYWYRQILGQKVEFLVSFYNNEISEKSEIFDDQFSVERPDGSNFTLKIRSTKLEDSAMYFCASRPPTSYSGNTIYFGEGSWLTVV.